These 26 T cell receptor beta chains came from one sample sequenced in a study of tumor-infiltrating lymphocytes in glioblastoma multiforme. TCR beta libraries were built from RNA through three nested multiplex PCR rounds using modified ARM-PCR. TCRdb independently ran MiXCR on the multiplex PCR reads; one entry per CDR3 protein. The sample holds fewer than 40,000 distinct CDR3 sequences, about 58% seen once. Material: brain tumor tissue. Every receptor here comes from a male donor with glioblastoma.

Comment on this clonotype: A much larger clone differs by one base, so this may be a read error. It is likely a read error, because the conserved phenylalanine at the end of the CDR3 is missing. This chain links TRBV28 with TRBJ1-2, with 9 bases identical to TRBD1. Germline CDR1 MDHEN, CDR2 SYDVKM. This CDR3 is 13 amino acids long. V shed 5 bases, J shed 6 bases, and the junction held 4 bases outside the gene matches. The CDR3 coding sequence is TGTGCCAGCAGTCCCGGACAGGGGAATGGCTACACCTCC. Protein sequence: CASSPGQGNGYTS.

This clonotype has ten or more counts. The chain carries TRBV6-5 and TRBJ2-3, with TRBD2 matching over 11 bases. Germline loops: CDR1 MNHEY, CDR2 SVGAGI. The V and J ends lost 6 bases and 0 bases, in that order; junction bases with no gene match: 8. The CDR3 length is 17 residues. This CDR3 is CASSPGTSGYSTDTQYF. Written as DNA, the CDR3 is TGTGCCAGCAGCCCCGGGACTAGCGGATATAGCACAGATACGCAGTATTTT.

The chain uses TRBV20-1 and TRBJ2-7, with D hard to call. The germline gives CDR1 DFQATT, CDR2 SNEGSKA (reference sequence). The ends were cut back, 3 bases at V and 0 bases at J, with 9 bases in the middle. The CDR3 spans 13 residues. For the CDR3, the DNA is TGCAGTGCTAGGGACGGTTACTCCTACGAGCAGTACTTC. Translation gives CSARDGYSYEQYF.

This clonotype was counted between two and nine times. Given a much more abundant clone one base away, this may be a read error. V gene TRBV7-9 combines with J gene TRBJ2-5; 10 positions agree with TRBD2. J gave up 4 bases and V 5 bases, and 16 bases lay outside the gene matches. The germline V gene encodes CDR1 SEHNR and CDR2 FQNEAQ (reference sequence). This CDR3 comprises 18 residues. CDR3 coding DNA: TGTGCCAGCAGCCCAGCCGCCTCTAGCGGGAGATCCCGAGAGACCCAGTACTTC. This encodes CASSPAASSGRSRETQYF.

The chain joins TRBV5-1 to TRBJ2-2; D tentatively reads TRBD1 or TRBD2 (6 bases each). Germline V lookup: CDR1 SGHRS, CDR2 YFSETQ. The CDR3 spans 16 residues. Trimming pared 4 bases from V and 7 bases from J, leaving 20 bases between. The CDR3 region has the DNA TGCGCCAGCAGCCCCTTAGGGGGAGGCGTTAACGGGGAGCTGTTTTTT. Translated, it gives CASSPLGGGVNGELFF.

In this sample, this clonotype turned up a few times. The V call is TRBV20-1, the J call TRBJ1-1; D uncertain. With 3 bases removed from V and 0 bases from J, the gap between germline ends came to 11 bases. The germline V gene has CDR1 DFQATT and CDR2 SNEGSKA (reference sequence). This CDR3 region has 14 residues. The CDR3, as DNA: TGCAGTGCTAGTCTCCGATACCTGAACACTGAAGCTTTCTTT. Encoded protein: CSASLRYLNTEAFF.

As regards this clonotype: Germline and junction disagree at one end, which may indicate a read error. The chain links TRBV29-1 to TRBJ2-1; 12 positions match TRBD2. CDR1 is SQVTM, CDR2 ANQGSEA, per germline. The CDR3 is made up of 14 amino acids. CDR3 sequence reads: CSVDGLAGSNGQSF. CDR3 DNA: TGCAGCGTCGACGGACTAGCGGGATCTAATGGGCAGTCCTTC.

With respect to this clonotype: The final CDR3 position lacks the conserved phenylalanine or tryptophan, pointing to a likely read error. The chain joins TRBV14 to TRBJ2-1; tentative D call: TRBD2 (5 bases). CDR3 length equals 17 residues. Trimming removed 0 bases at V and 7 bases at J, with 19 bases between. Germline CDR1 and CDR2: SGHDN and FVKESK. CDR3 coding DNA: TGTGCCAGCAGCCAAGATACTCGGCTAGCACTTTTTAATGAGCAGTTCTTA. This encodes CASSQDTRLALFNEQFL.

Regarding this clonotype: A much larger clone lies a single base off, so this may be a read error. The chain is built from TRBV7-9 and TRBJ2-7; D not resolved. This CDR3 comprises 13 residues. The germline CDR1 and CDR2 sequences are SEHNR and FQNEAQ (reference sequence). The CDR3 loop reads CAGSFDTWSEQYF. The CDR3 region has the DNA TGTGCCGGCAGCTTTGACACATGGAGCGAGCAGTACTTC.

This sequence joins TRBV2 and TRBJ2-3; D not certain. The CDR3 runs 14 residues. The V end was cut by 6 bases, the J end by 0 bases, with 10 bases between. CDR1 and CDR2 (germline): SNHLY, FYNNEI. Here the CDR3 DNA reads TGTGCCAGCAGGAGCGTCGGGAGCACAGATACGCAGTATTTT. This codes for CASRSVGSTDTQYF.

This clonotype was recorded at least ten times. The rearrangement joins TRBV28 to TRBJ1-2; 9 nucleotides match TRBD1. Germline-derived CDR1 and CDR2 are MDHEN and SYDVKM. With V trimmed by 5 bases and J by 4 bases, 8 bases remained unmatched. This CDR3 is 15 amino acids long. The CDR3 bases are TGTGCCAGCAGTACCTGGGGACAGGGTTTCTATGGCTACACCTTC. Translation: CASSTWGQGFYGYTF.

The sample holds many counts of this clonotype. The chain recombines TRBV6-5 with TRBJ1-4, with TRBD1 identical over 7 bases. The CDR3 loop spans 15 amino acids. CDR1 MNHEY and CDR2 SVGAGI come from the germline V gene. The V and J ends lost 4 bases and 8 bases, in that order; junction bases with no gene match: 10. This chain's CDR3 is CASSFGQEGREKLFF. CDR3 sequence (DNA): TGTGCCAGCAGTTTTGGACAGGAGGGACGGGAAAAACTGTTTTTT.

V and J are TRBV19 and TRBJ1-1; TRBD1 matches at 10 bases. Germline loops: CDR1 LNHDA, CDR2 SQIVND (reference sequence). Losses at the gene ends were 9 bases for V and 5 bases for J; bases not matched to a gene: 12. The CDR3 runs 15 residues. The CDR3 region has the DNA TGTGCCAGCACGATTTTGGGGACAGGGGATACTGAAGCTTTCTTT. It is translated as CASTILGTGDTEAFF. Full variable domain (outside the CDR3, taken from reference TRBV19 and TRBJ1-1): DGGITQSPKYLFRKEGQNVTLSCEQNLNHDAMYWYRQDPGQGLRLIYYSQIVNDFQKGDIAEGYSVSREKKESFPLTVTSAQKNPTAFYLCASTILGTGDTEAFFGQGTRLTVV.

About this clonotype: Lacking the conserved final phenylalanine or tryptophan, this CDR3 likely reflects a read error. This chain joins TRBV20-1 and TRBJ2-1; 13 bases are shared with TRBD2. CDR1 and CDR2 (germline): DFQATT, SNEGSKA (reference sequence). V shed 3 bases and J 7 bases; nucleotides not matched to a gene: 9. This CDR3 comprises 16 residues. The CDR3 reads CSASRPGLAGMNEQFH. CDR3 coding DNA: TGCAGTGCTAGTCGACCGGGACTAGCGGGAATGAATGAGCAGTTCCAT.

Points on this clonotype: A junction boundary mismatches the germline segment, possibly from a read error. This chain connects TRBV29-1 to TRBJ2-5, with D perhaps matching TRBD1 (5 bases). Germline V gives CDR1 SQVTM, CDR2 ANQGSEA. This CDR3 region has 13 residues. The CDR3 loop is CIVEKDIQETQYF. Written as DNA, the CDR3 is TGCATCGTTGAAAAGGACATTCAAGAGACCCAGTACTTC.

Points on this clonotype: The conserved closing phenylalanine or tryptophan is absent in this CDR3, likely reflecting a read error. This chain joins TRBV6-6 and TRBJ2-2; 7 nucleotides align to TRBD2. Trimming took 2 bases from V and 6 from J; bases not matched to a gene: 6. The germline V gene has CDR1 MNHNY and CDR2 SVGAGI (reference sequence). The CDR3 totals 15 residues. CDR3 bases: TGTGCCAGCAGTTACCCGGCGGGGGACGCCGGGGAGCTGTTTTTA. It encodes CASSYPAGDAGELFL.

This clonotype turned up a few times. The gene calls are TRBV6-6 and TRBJ2-1; TRBD2 matches at 9 bases. The CDR3 has 15 amino acids. The trim removed 2 bases at V and 8 bases at J, leaving 7 bases unmatched. From germline, CDR1 is MNHNY and CDR2 SVGAGI (reference sequence). DNA for the CDR3: TGTGCCAGCAGTTACGGGCGGGAGGGGGGCGATGAGCAGTTCTTC. Translation: CASSYGREGGDEQFF.

The rearrangement links TRBV14 to TRBJ1-2, with D tentatively TRBD1 (5 bases). The CDR3 contains 15 residues. Germline V gene lookup returns CDR1 SGHDN and CDR2 FVKESK. The CDR3 DNA follows: TGTGTCAGTAGCCAAGTGCCAGGGAAGCCGGGAGGCTACACCTTC. The encoded protein is CVSSQVPGKPGGYTF.

V and J are TRBV28 and TRBJ2-5; 7 bases fit TRBD1. V lost 6 bases, J lost 1 base, and 2 bases stayed unmatched. The CDR3 has 13 residues. CDR1 is MDHEN, CDR2 SYDVKM, per germline. This chain's CDR3 is CASRGTVQETQYF. The DNA of the CDR3 is TGTGCCAGCAGGGGGACAGTCCAAGAGACCCAGTACTTC.

In this sample, this clonotype turned up a few times. The chain employs TRBV7-9 and TRBJ2-3; 8 positions agree with TRBD2. Germline CDR1 is SEHNR and CDR2 is FQNEAQ (reference sequence). The CDR3 length is 17 residues. The V segment lost 2 bases and the J segment 1 base; nucleotides outside the gene matches: 8. The CDR3 DNA reads TGTGCCAGCAGCTTAACCCAGCGGGAGACAGGCACAGATACGCAGTATTTT. Its translation is CASSLTQRETGTDTQYF.

A word on this clonotype: Relative to the germline gene, one junction end is altered; a read error may explain this. The CDR3 reads CASSHSGYNEQSF. CDR3 sequence (DNA): TGCGCCAGTAGCCATTCGGGGTACAATGAGCAGTCCTTC. The rearrangement joins TRBV4-1 to TRBJ2-1; tentative D call: TRBD2 (5 bases). CDR1 and CDR2 (germline): MGHRA, YSYEKL. The CDR3 contains 13 residues.

The V gene is TRBV10-1, the J gene TRBJ2-2; the match to TRBD2 covers 9 bases. J lost 9 bases, V lost 3 bases, and 11 bases had no gene match. Germline V CDR1 and CDR2: WNHNN, SYGVQD (reference sequence). The CDR3 has 16 residues. The CDR3 coding sequence is TGCGCCAGCAGTGAAATGGGTGGCGGGAGGGCCCGGGAGCTGTTTTTT. Encoded protein: CASSEMGGGRARELFF.

The count of this clonotype is one. The junction shows a germline mismatch at one end, possibly a read error. The V and J genes are TRBV5-6 and TRBJ2-7; a possible D gene is TRBD2 (6 bases). The CDR3 length is 14 residues. Per germline, CDR1 SGHDT and CDR2 YYEEEE. The CDR3 loop reads CSSSQSGTSYEQHF. CDR3 nucleotide sequence: TGTTCCAGCAGCCAGTCGGGGACTTCCTACGAGCAGCACTTC.

The table lists this clonotype with a few counts. J is TRBJ2-7 and V is TRBV28; 8 bases map to TRBD2. The V and J ends lost 6 bases and 0 bases, in that order; junction bases with no gene match: 4. Germline V gives CDR1 MDHEN, CDR2 SYDVKM. The CDR3 totals 14 residues. CDR3 sequence reads: CASRGAGGSYEQYF. As DNA, the CDR3 is TGTGCCAGCAGAGGGGCGGGAGGCTCCTACGAGCAGTACTTC.

Relative to its sample, this clonotype is medium-sized. The rearrangement uses TRBV11-2 and TRBJ2-3, with a possible D match to TRBD2 (6 bases). The CDR3 totals 14 residues. Germline V gene data show CDR1 as SGHAT and CDR2 as FQNNGV. The V end was cut by 1 base, the J end by 4 bases, with 9 bases between. The CDR3 loop is CASSLAGAADTQYF. CDR3 DNA sequence: TGTGCCAGCAGCTTAGCGGGAGCCGCAGATACGCAGTATTTT.

This sequence joins TRBV10-2 and TRBJ2-7, with 13 bases identical to TRBD2. V lost 6 bases to trimming and J lost 10 bases; unmatched junction nucleotides: 3. The length of the CDR3 is 12 residues. Looked up from germline, CDR1 is WSHSY and CDR2 is SAAADI. The CDR3 coding sequence is TGCGCCAGCAGACTAGCGGGAGGGGACCAGTACTTC. It translates to CASRLAGGDQYF.